The clone carrying this T cell receptor (beta chain) was detected only once. What it binds is not known. The data belong to a study of blood T cells in healthy people across ages. Study details: Researchers report that template switching captured about one barcoded beta molecule per two T cells. Findings and limits, study-wide: The percentage of naive T cells correlated strongly with TCR beta diversity.

Using a J-beta primer mix together with a sample-barcoded 5' primer, a second PCR was run for roughly 6 to 11 cycles. A minimum of 3 million CDR3-containing paired-end reads was obtained for each sample. TCRdb reprocessed the 5' RACE reads via MiXCR and lists one record per CDR3 protein. In the table there are just over 800,000 distinct CDR3 sequences, around 68% of which are singletons. V lost 5 bases to trimming and J lost 5 bases; unmatched junction nucleotides: 18. Germline V gene sequence: CDR1 MNHEY, CDR2 SVGEGT. The CDR3 has 18 amino acids. Material: blood. This sequence originates from a man aged 25 to 45 in good health. This rearrangement joins TRBV6-2 or TRBV6-3 to TRBJ2-5; 9 bases are a match to TRBD1. CDR3 amino acids: CASSHLLGDRENRETQYF. CDR3 in DNA: TGTGCCAGCAGTCACCTGCTGGGGGACAGGGAGAATAGGGAGACCCAGTACTTC.